What follows is one T cell receptor (beta chain) and its context. Per the original data handling: Amplification with reference gene primers provided the estimates of nucleated cell counts. The data were produced by immunoSEQ multiplex PCR, yet TCRdb's version contains in-frame clones alone and is incomplete. V and J calls and clone size are as listed in that table; D and trimming were resolved from the DNA. Among some 700,000 clones listed, 85% to 90% were seen once. This sample is part of a study of blood T cell repertoires in COVID-19. About the study: Samples representing acute and convalescent COVID-19 were sourced from the United States, Italy and Spain. T cells, B-cell-depleted T cells, or PBMCs supplied cDNA or gDNA.

V lost 2 bases and J 7 bases, leaving 12 bases between the germline ends. Germline CDR1 LNHDA, CDR2 SQIVND (reference sequence). This CDR3 is built from 14 residues. Specimen: peripheral blood. The TCR comes from a woman in her late teens or twenties with acute or convalescent COVID-19. The chain is built from TRBV19 and TRBJ1-5; possible D gene TRBD1, 5 bases. The CDR3 sequence: CASSIRGGDQPQHF. CDR3 DNA: TGTGCCAGTAGTATAAGAGGAGGGGACCAGCCCCAGCATTTT.